The 8 T cell receptor beta chains reported below all come from one sample, sequenced in a study of CDR3 diversity in severe acne. TCRdb itself ran the PCR reads through MiXCR, one entry per CDR3 protein. The table shows about 76,000 distinct CDR3 sequences, with 45% to 55% occurring only once. Sample: blood. All receptors come from a male donor in good health, without acne.

Points on this clonotype: A junction end diverges from the germline sequence, so it may reflect a read error. The rearrangement uses TRBV10-2 and TRBJ2-5, with 8 bases matching TRBD2. CDR3 size: 14 residues. Germline V gives CDR1 WSHSY, CDR2 SAAADI. CDR3 in DNA: TGTGCCAGCGGGGGACTGGGGGGGGGGGAGACCCAGTACTTC. It translates to CASGGLGGGETQYF.

The V and J genes are TRBV7-4 and TRBJ2-5; 7 bases match TRBD2. The CDR3 is made up of 12 amino acids. Trimming took 6 bases from V and 9 from J; bases not matched to a gene: 7. CDR1 SGHVT and CDR2 SQSDAQ come from the germline V gene. The CDR3 here is CASSLRREPQYF. As DNA, the CDR3 is TGTGCCAGCAGTTTGAGGCGGGAGCCCCAGTACTTC. Supplemented by reference TRBV7-4 and TRBJ2-5, the full variable domain reads GAGVSQSPRYKVAKRGRDVALRCDSISGHVTLYWYRQTLGQGSEVLTYSQSDAQRDKSGRPSGRFSAERPERSVSTLKIQRTEQGDSAVYLCASSLRREPQYFGPGTRLLVL.

In its sample, this clonotype was seen many times. The chain joins TRBV12-5 to TRBJ1-2; D perhaps matches TRBD1 (6 bases). In germline, CDR1 is LGHNT, CDR2 FRNRAP. CDR3 size: 11 residues. Trimming removed 8 bases at V and 7 bases at J, with 11 bases between. The CDR3 DNA is TGTGCTAGTACAGGGTGGGTTGGCTACACCTTC. It encodes CASTGWVGYTF. Together with reference TRBV12-5 and TRBJ1-2, the CDR3 gives the full variable domain: DARVTQTPRHKVTEMGQEVTMRCQPILGHNTVFWYRQTMMQGLELLAYFRNRAPLDDSGMPKDRFSAEMPDATLATLKIQPSEPRDSAVYFCASTGWVGYTFGSGTRLTVV.

This clonotype is medium-sized (0.01 to 0.1%) by share. The genes are TRBV29-1 and TRBJ2-7; tentative D call: TRBD2 (5 bases). The CDR3 has 13 amino acids. CDR1 and CDR2 from the germline V gene are SQVTM and ANQGSEA. The V gene lost 2 bases and the J gene lost 6 bases, with 14 bases spanning the gap. The CDR3 loop is CSVESPSGGEQYF. Here the CDR3 DNA reads TGCAGCGTTGAAAGTCCGAGCGGAGGCGAGCAGTACTTC.

The CDR3 loop is CATSEPGLASSQYF. CDR3 bases: TGTGCCACCAGTGAACCGGGACTAGCATCGTCCCAGTACTTC. This sequence joins TRBV24-1 and TRBJ2-5; 9 bases are a match to TRBD2. Germline CDR1 KGHDR, CDR2 SFDVKD. The CDR3 extends over 14 amino acids. V lost 4 bases and J lost 9; bases outside the gene matches: 8.

This clonotype has ten or more counts. The CDR3 nucleotides read TGCGCCAGCAGCTGGCTAGGCGGTTCCTACAATGAGCAGTTCTTC. Its protein product is CASSWLGGSYNEQFF. The gene calls are TRBV5-1 and TRBJ2-1; D is ambiguous. With 3 bases removed from V and 1 base from J, the gap between germline ends came to 11 bases. Germline CDR1 is SGHRS and CDR2 is YFSETQ. The CDR3 runs to 15 residues.

This chain uses TRBV10-3 with TRBJ2-1; 8 nucleotides line up with TRBD1. CDR1 ENHRY and CDR2 SYGVKD come from the germline V gene. The V and J ends lost 10 bases and 5 bases, in that order; junction bases with no gene match: 10. The CDR3 has 14 amino acids. CDR3 DNA: TGTGCCACCACTGTGACAGGGGCACACAATGAGCAGTTCTTC. It translates to CATTVTGAHNEQFF.

Concerning this clonotype: The junction and the germline gene differ at one end; a read error may be behind it. The chain has TRBV7-9 and TRBJ1-1; D remains unclear. CDR3 length equals 8 residues. The germline gives CDR1 SEHNR, CDR2 FQNEAQ (reference sequence). This CDR3 reads CASTETFF. The CDR3 nucleotides read TGTGCCAGCACTGAAACTTTCTTT. Using reference TRBV7-9 and TRBJ1-1 for the parts outside the CDR3, the full variable domain is DTGVSQNPRHKITKRGQNVTFRCDPISEHNRLYWYRQTLGQGPEFLTYFQNEAQLEKSRLLSDRFSAERPKGSFSTLEIQRTEQGDSAMYLCASTETFFGQGTRLTVV.